Below, one TCR beta chain is given with its context. What it binds is not known. This specimen comes from a study of CD8 T cells in ankylosing spondylitis. V was cut by 1 base and J by 0 bases, with 12 bases left in between. The CDR3 runs 16 residues. CDR1 MGHDK and CDR2 SYGVNS come from the germline V gene. The TCR beta libraries were generated through quantitative 5'-RACE incorporating molecular barcodes. TCRdb re-derived calls from the 5' RACE reads in MiXCR, one entry per CDR3 protein. Found here are roughly 240,000 distinct CDR3 sequences, 8% to 9% of them singletons; the top ten hold 4% to 5.5%. General study results and limits: With a CD8+ phenotype, disease-linked clones were relatively rare in peripheral blood. Some motif variants were previously reported in reactive arthritis synovial fluid and blood.

The J gene is TRBJ1-1, the V gene TRBV25-1, with no clear D. The sequence came from a female donor with ankylosing spondylitis or in good health (not recorded which). Sequences were obtained from blood, either unsorted or a sorted T cell fraction (not recorded which). The CDR3, as DNA: TGTGCCAGCAGTGAATCGGGTCCTTTGATGAACACTGAAGCTTTCTTT. Protein sequence: CASSESGPLMNTEAFF.